A single sample gave rise to the 5 T cell receptor beta chains below, sequenced in a study of blood T cells in healthy people across ages (dated by TCRdb to 2013 to 2016). Library creation used 5' RACE. The sequencer listed for this sample is Illumina HiSeq 2500. A second PCR of about 6 to 12 cycles was run with a J-beta primer mix and a sample-barcoded 5' primer. The raw public reads went through TCRdb reprocessing: fastp at Q25, MiXCR clone calling, in-frame beta chains kept. Rows are combined by CDR3 protein, so each entry shows the most common genes and DNA. This sample has approximately 730,000 distinct CDR3 sequences in its table, and roughly 47% of those were observed once. In total, the top ten clones hold under 25% of the sample. The sequenced sample consisted of blood. The receptors shown here come from a woman aged 60-75 years in good health.

Many counts were recorded for this clonotype. J is TRBJ1-2 and V is TRBV7-3, with 9 bases that match TRBD1. With V trimmed by 4 bases and J by 5 bases, 8 bases remained unmatched. This CDR3 spans 15 amino acids. Germline lookup yields CDR1 SGHTA and CDR2 FQGTGA. This CDR3 is CASSSGQGGIYGYTF. In DNA form, the CDR3 reads TGTGCCAGCAGCTCGGGACAGGGAGGCATATATGGCTACACCTTC.

The chain is built from TRBV6-1 and TRBJ1-2; TRBD1 might be the D (6 bases). The CDR3 runs 17 residues. Trimming took 2 bases from V and 7 from J, leaving 23 bases between them. Germline V gives CDR1 MNHNS, CDR2 SASEGT. Here the CDR3 reads CASSEPKDRAGLSGYTF. DNA for the CDR3: TGTGCCAGCAGTGAACCTAAGGACAGAGCAGGTCTGAGTGGCTACACCTTC.

The J gene is TRBJ2-7, the V gene TRBV7-2; 15 bases line up with TRBD2. There are 17 residues in the CDR3. Germline V gives CDR1 SGHTA, CDR2 FQGNSA. The junction had 15 bases not matched to a gene; V was cut back by 5 bases and J by 10 bases. CDR3 amino acids: CASSRGLAGGEQEAQYF. The DNA of the CDR3 is TGTGCCAGCAGCAGAGGACTAGCGGGAGGGGAGCAAGAGGCCCAGTACTTC.

A single count supports this clonotype. The chain joins TRBV20-1 to TRBJ1-2, with D possibly TRBD1 on 5 matching bases. Germline V CDR1 and CDR2: DFQATT, SNEGSKA (reference sequence). V was cut by 5 bases and J by 4 bases, with 8 bases left in between. The CDR3 runs to 11 residues. The CDR3 spells CSAEGSYGYTF. The CDR3 region has the DNA TGCAGTGCTGAGGGGTCCTATGGCTACACCTTC.

The rearrangement links TRBV28 to TRBJ2-7; 7 nucleotides agree with TRBD2. Per germline, CDR1 MDHEN and CDR2 SYDVKM. Trimming cost V 7 bases and J 2 bases; bases outside gene matches: 14. The length of the CDR3 is 16 residues. CDR3 protein: CASMLPTSPSPYEQYF. CDR3 nucleotide sequence: TGTGCCAGCATGTTGCCGACTAGCCCCTCCCCCTACGAGCAGTACTTC.